These T cell receptor beta chains were read from a single sample in a study of T cell changes during pregnancy in multiple sclerosis. The table came from immunoSEQ multiplex PCR; TCRdb's copy has only in-frame clones and leaves some out. The sample yields about 52,000 clones, around nine tenths seen once. This specimen was CD4+ T cells from peripheral blood mononuclear cells, taken before pregnancy. Receptor source: a female donor with multiple sclerosis, enrolled in a pregnancy study. Both conserved end residues are part of each CDR3. D genes are given only for firm matches. A row's size may be missing; if present it is once, few, many or a size class.

J gene: TRBJ1-1
D gene: .
V gene: TRBV5-1
clone size: .
CDR3 DNA: TGCGCCAGCAGACTCTCCCCCACCACTGAAGCTTTCTTT
CDR3 protein: CASRLSPTTEAFF

J gene: TRBJ1-5
D gene: TRBD1
V gene: TRBV5-4
clone size: once
CDR3 DNA: TGTGCCAGCAGCCTAGGGACAGGGAACAATCAGCCCCAGCATTTT
CDR3 protein: CASSLGTGNNQPQHF

J gene: TRBJ1-2
D gene: TRBD1
V gene: TRBV28
clone size: .
CDR3 DNA: TGTGCCAGCAGTTTACCCTGGGGACAGGGGAATGGCTACACCTTC
CDR3 protein: CASSLPWGQGNGYTF

J gene: TRBJ1-2
D gene: .
V gene: TRBV5-4
clone size: .
CDR3 DNA: TGTGCCAGCAGCTTTGGGCAGCTCTATGGCTACACCTTC
CDR3 protein: CASSFGQLYGYTF

J gene: TRBJ1-4
D gene: TRBD1
V gene: TRBV25-1
clone size: .
CDR3 DNA: TGTGCCAGCAGTGAACCGGGACAGGGGAGAGAAAAACTGTTTTTT
CDR3 protein: CASSEPGQGREKLFF

J gene: TRBJ1-2
D gene: .
V gene: TRBV7-2
clone size: .
CDR3 DNA: TGTGCCAGCAGCCCATTGGGCGGGGGAGCGGCATGGAACTATGGCTACACCTTC
CDR3 protein: CASSPLGGGAAWNYGYTF

J gene: TRBJ2-1
D gene: TRBD2
V gene: TRBV11-2
clone size: .
CDR3 DNA: TGTGCCAGCAGCTTACGCGTAGCGGGAGTAGGCAATGAGCAGTTCTTC
CDR3 protein: CASSLRVAGVGNEQFF

J gene: TRBJ1-1
D gene: TRBD1
V gene: TRBV19
clone size: .
CDR3 DNA: TGTGCCAGTAGTCCCGGGGACAGGGACACTGAAGCTTTCTTT
CDR3 protein: CASSPGDRDTEAFF

J gene: TRBJ1-4
D gene: TRBD1
V gene: TRBV27
clone size: once
CDR3 DNA: TGTGCCAGCAGCCTCGGACAGGGGGAATATGAAAAACTGTTTTTT
CDR3 protein: CASSLGQGEYEKLFF

J gene: TRBJ2-3
D gene: TRBD2
V gene: TRBV2
clone size: .
CDR3 DNA: TGTGCCAGCAAGGAGACTAGCGGGAGAATAGGAGATACGCAGTATTTT
CDR3 protein: CASKETSGRIGDTQYF

J gene: TRBJ1-1
D gene: TRBD1
V gene: TRBV7-2
clone size: .
CDR3 DNA: TGTGCCAGCAGCTTGCAGGGGGGCATGAACACTGAAGCTTTCTTT
CDR3 protein: CASSLQGGMNTEAFF

J gene: TRBJ2-7
D gene: .
V gene: TRBV5-1
clone size: .
CDR3 DNA: TGCGCCAGCAGCTTGGCTGCAGGGTCCTACGAGCAGTACTTC
CDR3 protein: CASSLAAGSYEQYF

J gene: TRBJ1-5
D gene: .
V gene: TRBV19
clone size: .
CDR3 DNA: TGTGCCAGTAGTATGCAGAACAGCAATCAGCCCCAGCATTTT
CDR3 protein: CASSMQNSNQPQHF

J gene: TRBJ2-6
D gene: .
V gene: TRBV7-8
clone size: .
CDR3 DNA: TGTGCCAGCAGCTTAGTCGGCTGGAGCTCTGGGGCCAACGTCCTGACTTTC
CDR3 protein: CASSLVGWSSGANVLTF

J gene: TRBJ2-3
D gene: .
V gene: TRBV5-1
clone size: once
CDR3 DNA: TGCGCCAGCAGCTTGGGAGGATACACAGATACGCAGTATTTT
CDR3 protein: CASSLGGYTDTQYF

J gene: TRBJ2-7
D gene: TRBD2
V gene: TRBV10-3
clone size: .
CDR3 DNA: TGTGCCATCGCTAGCGGGCTCTCCTACGAGCAGTACTTC
CDR3 protein: CAIASGLSYEQYF

J gene: TRBJ1-2
D gene: .
V gene: TRBV27
clone size: .
CDR3 DNA: TGTGCCAGCAGTCCGAGGCGGGCGGATGGCTACACCTTC
CDR3 protein: CASSPRRADGYTF

J gene: TRBJ2-5
D gene: TRBD1
V gene: TRBV9
clone size: few
CDR3 DNA: TGTGCCAGCAGCGCTGGGACAGCGACCCAAGAGACCCAGTACTTC
CDR3 protein: CASSAGTATQETQYF

J gene: TRBJ2-7
D gene: .
V gene: TRBV11-2
clone size: .
CDR3 DNA: TGTGCCAGCAGCTTACTCACAGGGTTAGGCGAGCAGTACTTC
CDR3 protein: CASSLLTGLGEQYF

J gene: TRBJ2-7
D gene: .
V gene: TRBV29-1
clone size: .
CDR3 DNA: TGCAGCGTTCGGAGGAGCTCCTACGAGCAGTACTTC
CDR3 protein: CSVRRSSYEQYF

J gene: TRBJ1-6
D gene: .
V gene: TRBV6-5
clone size: .
CDR3 DNA: TGTGCCAGCAGTTACGGGAGCTCCTATAATTCACCCCTCCACTTT
CDR3 protein: CASSYGSSYNSPLHF

J gene: TRBJ2-7
D gene: .
V gene: TRBV14
clone size: .
CDR3 DNA: TGTGCCAGCAGCCAAGCCGGGGGAGCCCCCTACGAGCAGTACTTC
CDR3 protein: CASSQAGGAPYEQYF

J gene: TRBJ2-5
D gene: TRBD2
V gene: TRBV9
clone size: .
CDR3 DNA: TGTGCCAGCAGCGTAGATCCTAGCGGGAGTTTTGCGACCCAGTACTTC
CDR3 protein: CASSVDPSGSFATQYF

J gene: TRBJ1-3
D gene: TRBD1
V gene: TRBV14
clone size: .
CDR3 DNA: TGTGCCAGCAGCCAAGCTTGGGGACAGGGCTCTGGAAACACCATATATTTT
CDR3 protein: CASSQAWGQGSGNTIYF

J gene: TRBJ1-5
D gene: TRBD1
V gene: TRBV29-1
clone size: .
CDR3 DNA: TGCAGCGCTGGGACAGGGCCCAATCAGCCCCAGCATTTT
CDR3 protein: CSAGTGPNQPQHF

J gene: TRBJ1-3
D gene: .
V gene: TRBV6-1
clone size: .
CDR3 DNA: TGTGCCAGCAGTGCCTCGGTCTCCGGAAACACCATATATTTT
CDR3 protein: CASSASVSGNTIYF

J gene: TRBJ1-2
D gene: .
V gene: TRBV28
clone size: .
CDR3 DNA: TGTGCCAGCAGGCCAGCCAATGGAGGATATGGCTACACCTTC
CDR3 protein: CASRPANGGYGYTF

J gene: TRBJ1-4
D gene: .
V gene: TRBV28
clone size: .
CDR3 DNA: TGTGCCAGCAGCCGTCCCAATACGGGGGAAAAACTGTTTTTT
CDR3 protein: CASSRPNTGEKLFF

J gene: TRBJ1-1
D gene: .
V gene: TRBV7-3
clone size: .
CDR3 DNA: TGTGCCAGCAGCCCCAGGTTGAACACTGAAGCTTTCTTT
CDR3 protein: CASSPRLNTEAFF

J gene: TRBJ2-3
D gene: .
V gene: TRBV7-3
clone size: .
CDR3 DNA: TGTGCCAGCAGCTTAAGTTCGTTATACACAGATACGCAGTATTTT
CDR3 protein: CASSLSSLYTDTQYF

J gene: TRBJ1-5
D gene: .
V gene: TRBV6-1
clone size: .
CDR3 DNA: TGTGCCAGCAGTGAAGCCGGGGGGAATCAGCCCCAGCATTTT
CDR3 protein: CASSEAGGNQPQHF

J gene: TRBJ1-2
D gene: .
V gene: TRBV29-1
clone size: .
CDR3 DNA: TGCAGCGTTGACCAGGGCTATGGCTACACCTTC
CDR3 protein: CSVDQGYGYTF

J gene: TRBJ2-2
D gene: .
V gene: TRBV4-3
clone size: .
CDR3 DNA: TGCGCCAGCAGCCAAGTAAGGGGACACAGTCCGAACACCGGGGAGCTGTTTTTT
CDR3 protein: CASSQVRGHSPNTGELFF

J gene: TRBJ2-7
D gene: .
V gene: TRBV6-5
clone size: .
CDR3 DNA: TGTGCCAGCAGTTACGGGGACACCGGTAACTACGAGCAGTACTTC
CDR3 protein: CASSYGDTGNYEQYF

J gene: TRBJ2-5
D gene: .
V gene: TRBV27
clone size: .
CDR3 DNA: TGTGCCAGCAGTTTATCCAGATTCGAGACCCAGTACTTC
CDR3 protein: CASSLSRFETQYF

J gene: TRBJ2-7
D gene: TRBD2
V gene: TRBV6-1
clone size: once
CDR3 DNA: TGTGCCAGCAGTGAGGCTAGCGGGAGGACCGAGCAGTACTTC
CDR3 protein: CASSEASGRTEQYF

J gene: TRBJ2-7
D gene: TRBD1
V gene: TRBV7-9
clone size: once
CDR3 DNA: TGTGCCAGCAGCTCGACAGGGGAGGTCTACGAGCAGTACTTC
CDR3 protein: CASSSTGEVYEQYF

J gene: TRBJ2-7
D gene: TRBD1
V gene: TRBV5-1
clone size: .
CDR3 DNA: TGCGCCAGCAGCTTTCCGACAGGGGGCCCCTACGAGCAGTACTTC
CDR3 protein: CASSFPTGGPYEQYF

J gene: TRBJ2-7
D gene: TRBD1
V gene: TRBV9
clone size: .
CDR3 DNA: TGTGCCAGCAGCCGTGGACAGGGAGAGTCCTACGAGCAGTACTTC
CDR3 protein: CASSRGQGESYEQYF

J gene: TRBJ1-5
D gene: TRBD1
V gene: TRBV2
clone size: .
CDR3 DNA: TGTGCCAGCAGTGAAAGACAGGGGGTGGCCCAGCATTTT
CDR3 protein: CASSERQGVAQHF

J gene: TRBJ1-3
D gene: .
V gene: TRBV5-1
clone size: once
CDR3 DNA: TGCGCCAGCAGCTTAGGAGTCCTAAACTCTGGAAACACCATATATTTT
CDR3 protein: CASSLGVLNSGNTIYF

J gene: TRBJ2-5
D gene: TRBD2
V gene: TRBV29-1
clone size: .
CDR3 DNA: TGCAGCGTTGTAGCGGGAGTGGAGACCCAGTACTTC
CDR3 protein: CSVVAGVETQYF

J gene: TRBJ1-1
D gene: TRBD1
V gene: TRBV18
clone size: .
CDR3 DNA: TGTGCCAGCTCACCGCGGACAGGGGGTGGCACTGAAGCTTTCTTT
CDR3 protein: CASSPRTGGGTEAFF

J gene: TRBJ2-2
D gene: .
V gene: TRBV4-2
clone size: .
CDR3 DNA: TGTGCCAGCAGCCAAGATTACCACATTCCGAACACCGGGGAGCTGTTTTTT
CDR3 protein: CASSQDYHIPNTGELFF

J gene: TRBJ2-1
D gene: TRBD1
V gene: TRBV5-1
clone size: .
CDR3 DNA: TGCGCCAGCAGCTTGGAAGGGGGCGAATACAATGAGCAGTTCTTC
CDR3 protein: CASSLEGGEYNEQFF